The 2 T cell receptor beta chains listed next were all sequenced from one sample in a study of control samples from healthy donors and cancer patients. The data were produced by immunoSEQ multiplex PCR, yet TCRdb's version contains in-frame clones alone and is incomplete. This sample has roughly 92,000 clones, with about 86% found just once. The sequenced sample consisted of blood. The receptors here all came from a woman aged 45-59 years in good health.

This rearrangement joins TRBV3-1 (or the pseudogene TRBV3-2) to TRBJ1-1, with unresolved D. In germline, CDR1 is LGHDT, CDR2 YNNKEL (reference sequence). CDR3 length: 13 residues. V lost 1 base, J lost 4 bases, and 7 bases lay in between. CDR3 in amino acids: CASSQGMGTEAFF. The DNA for the CDR3 is TGTGCCAGCAGCCAAGGTATGGGCACTGAAGCTTTCTTT.

V is TRBV7-8 and J is TRBJ2-3; D gene ambiguous. This CDR3 is built from 15 residues. V was clipped by 3 bases and J by 2 bases, with 12 bases between them. Germline CDR1 reads SGHVS; CDR2 reads FQNEAQ. The chain's CDR3 is CASSFYGRNTDTQYF. The CDR3 DNA reads as TGTGCCAGCAGCTTTTATGGGCGGAACACAGATACGCAGTATTTT.